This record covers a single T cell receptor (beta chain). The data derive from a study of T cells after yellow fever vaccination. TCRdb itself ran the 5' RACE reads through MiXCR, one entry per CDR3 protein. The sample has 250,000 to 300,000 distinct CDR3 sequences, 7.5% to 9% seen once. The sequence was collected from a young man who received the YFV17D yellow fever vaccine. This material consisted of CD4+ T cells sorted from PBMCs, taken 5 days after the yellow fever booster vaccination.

The CDR3 spells CASSLARDSSYNEQFF. The CDR3, as DNA: TGTGCCAGCAGCTTAGCCCGGGACAGCTCCTACAATGAGCAGTTCTTC. The chain carries TRBV7-2 and TRBJ2-1; 7 bases are shared with TRBD1. The CDR3 runs 16 residues. The germline V gene encodes CDR1 SGHTA and CDR2 FQGNSA. J was trimmed by 0 bases and V by 0 bases; bases with no gene match: 2.